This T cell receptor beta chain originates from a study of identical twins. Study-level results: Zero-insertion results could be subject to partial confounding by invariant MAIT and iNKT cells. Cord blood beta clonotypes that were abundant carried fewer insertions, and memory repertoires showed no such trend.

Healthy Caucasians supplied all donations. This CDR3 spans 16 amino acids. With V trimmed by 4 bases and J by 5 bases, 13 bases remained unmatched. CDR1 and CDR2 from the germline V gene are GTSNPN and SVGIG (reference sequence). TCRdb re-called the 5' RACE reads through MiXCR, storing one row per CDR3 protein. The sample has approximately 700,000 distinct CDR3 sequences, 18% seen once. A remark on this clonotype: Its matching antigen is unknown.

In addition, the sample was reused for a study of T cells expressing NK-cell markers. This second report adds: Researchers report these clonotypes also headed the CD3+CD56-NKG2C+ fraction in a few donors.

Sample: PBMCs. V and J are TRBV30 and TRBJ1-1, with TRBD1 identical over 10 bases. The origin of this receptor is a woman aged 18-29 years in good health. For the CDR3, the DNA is TGTGCCTGGAAGATGAGCGGTCGGGGACAGGGGACTGAAGCTTTCTTT. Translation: CAWKMSGRGQGTEAFF. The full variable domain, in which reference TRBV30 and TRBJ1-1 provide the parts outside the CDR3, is SQTIHQWPATLVQPVGSPLSLECTVEGTSNPNLYWYRQAAGRGLQLLFYSVGIGQISSEVPQNLSASRPQDRQFILSSKKLLLSDSGFYLCAWKMSGRGQGTEAFFGQGTRLTVV.